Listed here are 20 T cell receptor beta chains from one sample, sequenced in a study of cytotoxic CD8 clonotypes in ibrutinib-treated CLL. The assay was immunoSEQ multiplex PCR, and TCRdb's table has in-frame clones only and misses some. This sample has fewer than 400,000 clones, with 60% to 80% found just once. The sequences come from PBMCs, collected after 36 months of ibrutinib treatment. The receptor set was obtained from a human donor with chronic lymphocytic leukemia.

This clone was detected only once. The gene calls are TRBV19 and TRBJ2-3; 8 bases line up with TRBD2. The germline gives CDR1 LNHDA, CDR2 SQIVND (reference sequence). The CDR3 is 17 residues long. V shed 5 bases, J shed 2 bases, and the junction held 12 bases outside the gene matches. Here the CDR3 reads CASSPTPLAVYTDTQYF. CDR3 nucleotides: TGTGCCAGTAGTCCTACCCCACTAGCGGTATACACAGATACGCAGTATTTT.

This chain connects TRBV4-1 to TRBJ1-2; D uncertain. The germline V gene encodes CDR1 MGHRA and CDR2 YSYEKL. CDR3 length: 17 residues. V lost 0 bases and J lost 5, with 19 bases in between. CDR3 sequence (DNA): TGCGCCAGCAGCCAAGATCCCCTCGATATCCGATTATATGGCTACACCTTC. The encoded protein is CASSQDPLDIRLYGYTF.

The CDR3 is CASTTGAPSYNEQFF. The CDR3 bases are TGTGCCAGCACCACTGGAGCGCCCTCCTACAATGAGCAGTTCTTC. The chain recombines TRBV27 with TRBJ2-1, with D uncertain. The CDR3 is 15 residues long. V shed 7 bases and J shed 0 bases, with 13 bases lying between them. Germline V lookup: CDR1 MNHEY, CDR2 SMNVEV (reference sequence).

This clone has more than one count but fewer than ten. CDR3 sequence (DNA): TGCGCCAGCAGCTCCCTCCAAGAGACCCAGTACTTC. This codes for CASSSLQETQYF. This chain links TRBV5-1 with TRBJ2-5, with D uncertain. V was pared by 3 bases and J by 1 base, with 4 bases between. This CDR3 comprises 12 residues. CDR1 SGHRS and CDR2 YFSETQ come from the germline V gene.

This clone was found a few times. Here the CDR3 reads CASSFRMGILNYGYTF. Written as DNA, the CDR3 is TGTGCCAGCAGTTTTAGGATGGGGATCCTTAACTATGGCTACACCTTC. The chain couples TRBV27 to TRBJ1-2; D gene uncertain. CDR1 and CDR2 (germline): MNHEY, SMNVEV (reference sequence). V was trimmed by 3 bases and J by 1 base, leaving 15 bases between them. The CDR3 consists of 16 residues.

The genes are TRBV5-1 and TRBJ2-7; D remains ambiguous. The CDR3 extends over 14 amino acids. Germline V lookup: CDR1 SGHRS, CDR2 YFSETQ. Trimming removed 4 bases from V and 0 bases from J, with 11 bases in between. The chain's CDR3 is CASSPTLGSYEQYF. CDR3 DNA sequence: TGCGCCAGCAGCCCCACCTTGGGCTCCTACGAGCAGTACTTC. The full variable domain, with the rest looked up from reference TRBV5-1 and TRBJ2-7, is KAGVTQTPRYLIKTRGQQVTLSCSPISGHRSVSWYQQTPGQGLQFLFEYFSETQRNKGNFPGRFSGRQFSNSRSEMNVSTLELGDSALYLCASSPTLGSYEQYFGPGTRLTVT.

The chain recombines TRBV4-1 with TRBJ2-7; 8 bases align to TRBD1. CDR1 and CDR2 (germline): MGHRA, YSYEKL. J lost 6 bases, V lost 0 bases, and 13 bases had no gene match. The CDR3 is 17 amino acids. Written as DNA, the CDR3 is TGCGCCAGCAGCCAAGATCATGGGTTTTACGACAGGGGCGAGCAGTACTTC. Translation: CASSQDHGFYDRGEQYF.

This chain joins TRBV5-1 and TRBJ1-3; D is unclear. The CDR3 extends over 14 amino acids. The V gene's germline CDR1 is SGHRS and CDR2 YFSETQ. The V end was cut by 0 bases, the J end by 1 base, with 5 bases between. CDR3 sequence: CASSLVGSGNTIYF. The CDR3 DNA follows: TGCGCCAGCAGCTTGGTAGGGTCTGGAAACACCATATATTTT. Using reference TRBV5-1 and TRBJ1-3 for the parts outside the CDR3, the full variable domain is KAGVTQTPRYLIKTRGQQVTLSCSPISGHRSVSWYQQTPGQGLQFLFEYFSETQRNKGNFPGRFSGRQFSNSRSEMNVSTLELGDSALYLCASSLVGSGNTIYFGEGSWLTVV.

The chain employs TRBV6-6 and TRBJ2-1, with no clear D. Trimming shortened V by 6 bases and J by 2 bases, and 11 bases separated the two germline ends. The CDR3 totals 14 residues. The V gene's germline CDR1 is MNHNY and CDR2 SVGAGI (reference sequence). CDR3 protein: CASSLDKTYNEQFF. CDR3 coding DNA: TGTGCCAGCAGCTTAGACAAGACCTACAATGAGCAGTTCTTC.

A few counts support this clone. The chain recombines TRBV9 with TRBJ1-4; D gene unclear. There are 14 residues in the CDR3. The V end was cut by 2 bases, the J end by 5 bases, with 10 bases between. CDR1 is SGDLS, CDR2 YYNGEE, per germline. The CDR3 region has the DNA TGTGCCAGCAGCGTCGGGTACGCGAATGAAAAACTGTTTTTT. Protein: CASSVGYANEKLFF.

DNA for the CDR3: TGTGCCAGCAGCTTAGGGGTGGTCCGGGGCAATGAGCAGTTCTTC. Its protein product is CASSLGVVRGNEQFF. V usage is TRBV11-2 and J usage is TRBJ2-1, with D maybe TRBD2 (5 bases). The V end lost 1 base, the J end lost 6 bases, and 13 bases lay between the germline ends. This CDR3 has 15 amino acids. Germline CDR1 is SGHAT and CDR2 is FQNNGV.

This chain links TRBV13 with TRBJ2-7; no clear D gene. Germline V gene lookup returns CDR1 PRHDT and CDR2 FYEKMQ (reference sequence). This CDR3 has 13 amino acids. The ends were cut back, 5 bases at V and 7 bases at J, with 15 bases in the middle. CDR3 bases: TGTGCCAGCAGCCCCCGGATTCCGGGTGAGCAGTACTTC. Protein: CASSPRIPGEQYF.

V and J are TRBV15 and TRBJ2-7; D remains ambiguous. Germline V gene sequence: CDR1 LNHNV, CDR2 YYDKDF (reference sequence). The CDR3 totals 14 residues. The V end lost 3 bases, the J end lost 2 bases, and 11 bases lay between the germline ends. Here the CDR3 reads CATSRFGEAYEQYF. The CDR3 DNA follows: TGTGCCACCAGCAGGTTCGGTGAAGCCTACGAGCAGTACTTC.

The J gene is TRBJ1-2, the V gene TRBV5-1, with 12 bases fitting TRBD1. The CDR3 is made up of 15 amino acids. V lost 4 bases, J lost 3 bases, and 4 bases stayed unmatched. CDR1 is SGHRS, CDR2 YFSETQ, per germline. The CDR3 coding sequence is TGCGCCAGCAGCCCGGGGACAGGGGGCTACTATGGCTACACCTTC. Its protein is CASSPGTGGYYGYTF.

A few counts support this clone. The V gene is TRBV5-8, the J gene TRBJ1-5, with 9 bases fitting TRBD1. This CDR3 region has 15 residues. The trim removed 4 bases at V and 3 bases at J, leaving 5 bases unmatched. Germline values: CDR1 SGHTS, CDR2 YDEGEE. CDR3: CASSQGQGDNQPQHF. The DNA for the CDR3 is TGTGCCAGCAGCCAGGGACAGGGTGACAATCAGCCCCAGCATTTT.

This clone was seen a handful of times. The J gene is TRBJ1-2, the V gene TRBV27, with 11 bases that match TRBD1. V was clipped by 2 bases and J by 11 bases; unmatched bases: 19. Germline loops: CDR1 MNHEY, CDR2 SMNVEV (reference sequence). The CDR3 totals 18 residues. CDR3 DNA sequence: TGTGCCAGCAGTTTACTGGGCAATCGGGGACAGGGGGTGATGCGGTACACCTTC. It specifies CASSLLGNRGQGVMRYTF.

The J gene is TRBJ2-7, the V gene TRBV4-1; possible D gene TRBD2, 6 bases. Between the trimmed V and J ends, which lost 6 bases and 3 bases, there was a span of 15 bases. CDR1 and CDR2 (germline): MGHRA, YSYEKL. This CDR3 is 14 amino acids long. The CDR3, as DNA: TGCGCCAGCAGGAAACTAACGGGGGTCTACGAGCAGTACTTC. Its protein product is CASRKLTGVYEQYF.

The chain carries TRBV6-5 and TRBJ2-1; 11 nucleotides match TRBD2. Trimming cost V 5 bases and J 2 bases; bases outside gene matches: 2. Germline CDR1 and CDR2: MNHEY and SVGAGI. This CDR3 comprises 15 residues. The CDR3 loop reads CASSLAGGAYNEQFF. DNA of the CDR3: TGTGCCAGCAGTCTAGCGGGGGGAGCCTACAATGAGCAGTTCTTC.

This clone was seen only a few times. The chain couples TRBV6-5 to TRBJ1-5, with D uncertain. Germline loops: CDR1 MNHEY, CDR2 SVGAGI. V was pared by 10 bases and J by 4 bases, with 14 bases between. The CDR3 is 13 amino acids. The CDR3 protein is CANWTFENQPQHF. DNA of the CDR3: TGTGCCAACTGGACGTTTGAAAATCAGCCCCAGCATTTT.

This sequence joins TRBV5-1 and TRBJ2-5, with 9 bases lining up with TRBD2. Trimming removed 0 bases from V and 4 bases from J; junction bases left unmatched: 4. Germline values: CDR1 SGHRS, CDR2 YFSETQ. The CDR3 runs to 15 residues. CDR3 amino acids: CASSLAPLAGETQYF. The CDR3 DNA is TGCGCCAGCAGCTTGGCCCCACTAGCGGGAGAGACCCAGTACTTC.